One and the same sample provided the 13 T cell receptor beta chains below, sequenced in a study of T cell responses to AZD1222 COVID-19 vaccine. The protocol was immunoSEQ multiplex PCR, while the TCRdb copy is restricted to in-frame clones and leaves out a portion. The sample has under 150,000 clones, 88% seen once. Sample: peripheral blood, taken on day 0 of MenACWY control vaccination. The origin of the receptors is an adult in good health.

V gene TRBV5-6 combines with J gene TRBJ2-3, with 7 nucleotides matching TRBD1. The CDR3 is 17 residues long. V lost 4 bases, J lost 0 bases, and 11 bases stayed unmatched. Germline V gene data show CDR1 as SGHDT and CDR2 as YYEEEE. The CDR3: CASSRYGTVRSTDTQYF. In DNA form, the CDR3 reads TGTGCCAGCAGCCGATATGGGACAGTAAGGAGCACAGATACGCAGTATTTT.

The chain uses TRBV7-3 and TRBJ2-7; 9 bases align to TRBD2. This CDR3 comprises 16 residues. The V gene's germline CDR1 is SGHTA and CDR2 FQGTGA. V shed 0 bases and J 5 bases; nucleotides not matched to a gene: 8. The CDR3 region has the DNA TGTGCCAGCAGCTTAACGTCGGCGGGAGGGCCCCACGAGCAGTACTTC. Encoded protein: CASSLTSAGGPHEQYF.

The chain joins TRBV29-1 to TRBJ1-3; no clear D gene. The germline CDR1 and CDR2 sequences are SQVTM and ANQGSEA. This CDR3 has 15 amino acids. V lost 8 bases and J 0 bases, leaving 17 bases between the germline ends. CDR3 DNA: TGCAGCCCCCAGGACCGATATTACTCTGGAAACACCATATATTTT. This translates into CSPQDRYYSGNTIYF.

This chain links TRBV11-3 with TRBJ2-2; either TRBD1 or TRBD2 may fit D (6 bases each). V shed 5 bases and J shed 1 base, with 14 bases lying between them. Germline loops: CDR1 SGHNT, CDR2 YENEEA. The CDR3 contains 16 residues. As DNA, the CDR3 is TGTGCCAGCAGCCCCTACGGGGGCGGGAACACCGGGGAGCTGTTTTTT. Translating it yields CASSPYGGGNTGELFF. Together with reference TRBV11-3 and TRBJ2-2, the CDR3 gives the full variable domain: EAGVVQSPRYKIIEKKQPVAFWCNPISGHNTLYWYLQNLGQGPELLIRYENEEAVDDSQLPKDRFSAERLKGVDSTLKIQPAELGDSAVYLCASSPYGGGNTGELFFGEGSRLTVL.

The genes are TRBV11-2 and TRBJ2-7, with 8 nucleotides matching TRBD1. Per germline, CDR1 SGHAT and CDR2 FQNNGV. The CDR3 is 14 amino acids. Trimming cost V 0 bases and J 10 bases; bases outside gene matches: 8. The CDR3 DNA sequence: TGTGCCAGCAGCTTAGACAGGGGGCGAGCGGAACAGTACTTC. This translates into CASSLDRGRAEQYF.

The chain uses TRBV3-1 (or the pseudogene TRBV3-2) and TRBJ1-2; 7 bases are shared with TRBD1. Germline CDR1 is LGHDT and CDR2 is YNNKEL (reference sequence). V dropped 1 base and J dropped 4; count of bases not matched to a gene: 9. The CDR3 is made up of 16 amino acids. CDR3 nucleotide sequence: TGTGCCAGCAGCCAAGTCCGCGGGGACAGAATCTATGGCTACACCTTC. Its protein is CASSQVRGDRIYGYTF.

In nucleotides, the CDR3 is TGTGCCAGCCGGGGAGGGGGGAGCTCCTACGAGCAGTACTTC. Translating gives CASRGGGSSYEQYF. This sequence joins TRBV27 and TRBJ2-7; maybe TRBD2 (7 bases). CDR3 length: 14 residues. Germline loops: CDR1 MNHEY, CDR2 SMNVEV (reference sequence). Trimming cost V 8 bases and J 0 bases, with 14 bases left between them.

The V gene is TRBV2, the J gene TRBJ2-7; D call uncertain. Trimming pared 6 bases from V and 4 bases from J, leaving 19 bases between. In germline, CDR1 is SNHLY, CDR2 FYNNEI. The CDR3 is 15 amino acids. The CDR3 bases are TGTGCCAGCAGCCGGCTGGCAGGAGACCTTTACGAGCAGTACTTC. Translating gives CASSRLAGDLYEQYF.

This chain joins TRBV6-5 and TRBJ1-6; 9 positions agree with TRBD1. The CDR3 has 14 amino acids. Germline CDR1 reads MNHEY; CDR2 reads SVGAGI. With V trimmed by 7 bases and J by 7 bases, 5 bases remained unmatched. CDR3 amino acids: CASNRDRVNSPLHF. The CDR3 DNA is TGTGCCAGCAACCGGGACAGGGTCAATTCACCCCTCCACTTT.

J is TRBJ2-5 and V is TRBV2; 9 nucleotides agree with TRBD1. The CDR3 totals 14 residues. The J segment lost 5 bases and the V segment lost 6 bases, leaving 7 bases of the junction unmatched. CDR1 SNHLY and CDR2 FYNNEI come from the germline V gene. The CDR3, as DNA: TGTGCCAGCAGGCCCGGGACAGGGATTGAGACCCAGTACTTC. Translation gives CASRPGTGIETQYF.

This chain joins TRBV3-1 (or the pseudogene TRBV3-2) and TRBJ2-3; D could derive from TRBD1 or TRBD2 (5 bases each). Trimming removed 4 bases from V and 0 bases from J, with 14 bases in between. The CDR3 runs 16 residues. From germline, CDR1 is LGHDT and CDR2 YNNKEL (reference sequence). CDR3 loop: CASSPPGTGSTDTQYF. In DNA, the CDR3 is TGTGCCAGCAGCCCCCCAGGGACGGGGAGCACAGATACGCAGTATTTT.

J is TRBJ1-4 and V is TRBV19, with a weak D call TRBD1 (6 bases). Germline CDR1 is LNHDA and CDR2 is SQIVND (reference sequence). V was cut by 5 bases and J by 8 bases, with 15 bases left in between. The CDR3 loop spans 14 amino acids. The CDR3 loop reads CASSSTGRREKLFF. CDR3 coding DNA: TGTGCCAGTAGTTCGACAGGTCGCAGAGAAAAACTGTTTTTT. The full variable domain, completed using reference TRBV19 and TRBJ1-4, is DGGITQSPKYLFRKEGQNVTLSCEQNLNHDAMYWYRQDPGQGLRLIYYSQIVNDFQKGDIAEGYSVSREKKESFPLTVTSAQKNPTAFYLCASSSTGRREKLFFGSGTQLSVL.

The chain is built from TRBV4-1 and TRBJ1-2; TRBD1 matches 10 bases. The CDR3 is made up of 15 amino acids. Germline CDR1 and CDR2: MGHRA and YSYEKL. V dropped 5 bases and J dropped 4; count of bases not matched to a gene: 7. CDR3 sequence (DNA): TGCGCCAGCAGCACGGGACAGGGGATGCTCTATGGCTACACCTTC. Translated: CASSTGQGMLYGYTF.